This T cell receptor beta chain was captured by sequencing in a study of blood T cell repertoires in COVID-19. About the research overall: Samples came from the United States, Italy and Spain, spanning acute and convalescent COVID-19. From T cells, B-cell-depleted T cells, or PBMCs came the material, which was cDNA or gDNA.

How the authors handled the data: Estimates of nucleated cell counts were drawn from the amplification of reference gene primers. The repertoire was sequenced with immunoSEQ multiplex PCR; TCRdb's copy has only in-frame clones and lacks some. Clone size and V and J calls were adopted from that table, with D and trimming inferred from the DNA. The sample carries 450,000 to 500,000 clones, 70% to 90% recorded once. The CDR3 runs to 14 residues. Trimming removed 6 bases at V and 0 bases at J, with 11 bases between. Germline V gene lookup returns CDR1 MNHEY and CDR2 SVGAGI. The sequence was collected from a human donor in a cohort sampled during active COVID-19. Material: peripheral blood. The V gene is TRBV6-5, the J gene TRBJ1-1; D gene unclear. The CDR3 DNA reads TGTGCCAGCAGGGGGAGGCTAATGAACACTGAAGCTTTCTTT. Protein product: CASRGRLMNTEAFF.